The 25 T cell receptor beta chains listed next were all sequenced from one sample in a study of cytomegalovirus exposure and HLA in healthy donors (dated by TCRdb to about 2017). The library was built by means of the immunoSEQ multiplex PCR assay. A mixture of 60 forward primers for TCR Vbeta segments and 13 reverse primers for TCR Jbeta segments was used in the multiplex PCR. TCRdb re-hosts the immuneACCESS table, in-frame sequences only. Its copies lack some clones; in the studies checked, an unresolved V gene accounts for under half of them, and the cause for the rest is not known. This sample comprises more than 150,000 clones, less than 85% of them detected only once. About 6.1% of the sample comes from the top ten. The sequenced sample consisted of PBMCs. The receptors come from a woman aged 45-60 years in good health and CMV-seropositive.

The chain links TRBV6-5 to TRBJ2-7, with 11 bases identical to TRBD1. Germline lookup yields CDR1 MNHEY and CDR2 SVGAGI. Losses at the gene ends were 0 bases for V and 4 bases for J; bases not matched to a gene: 5. The CDR3 loop spans 16 amino acids. CDR3 coding DNA: TGTGCCAGCAGTTACTCGAGCGGGACAGGGGGGTACGAGCAGTACTTC. It encodes CASSYSSGTGGYEQYF.

This clone was seen a single time. The rearrangement uses TRBV27 and TRBJ1-2, with D possibly being TRBD1 (5 bases). Germline CDR1 MNHEY, CDR2 SMNVEV (reference sequence). Trimming left V 3 bases short and J 3 bases short, with 11 bases between. The CDR3 contains 14 residues. CDR3 in amino acids: CASSFAGADYGYTF. The DNA of the CDR3 is TGTGCCAGCAGTTTCGCTGGGGCCGACTATGGCTACACCTTC.

The chain recombines TRBV12-5 with TRBJ2-7; 7 bases map to TRBD1. This CDR3 is built from 15 residues. V was clipped by 0 bases and J by 6 bases; unmatched bases: 8. The V gene's germline CDR1 is LGHNT and CDR2 FRNRAP. The CDR3 DNA follows: TGTGCTAGTGGTTTGGTTGGACAGGCCCGGGGCGAGCAGTACTTC. Residues: CASGLVGQARGEQYF.

This clone appeared a single time. The chain employs TRBV11-2 and TRBJ2-1; TRBD2 matches 8 bases. CDR1 and CDR2 from the germline V gene are SGHAT and FQNNGV. With 5 bases clipped from V and 9 bases from J, the junction kept 9 bases outside the gene matches. The CDR3 has 14 amino acids. CDR3 DNA sequence: TGTGCCAGCAGCCTCATCGGGGGGGGAGGTGAGCAGTTCTTC. Its translation is CASSLIGGGGEQFF.

The gene calls are TRBV5-4 and TRBJ2-7; 16 nucleotides match TRBD2. The CDR3 covers 18 residues. Germline V gene lookup returns CDR1 SGHNT and CDR2 YYREEE (reference sequence). The V gene end was trimmed by 1 base and the J gene end by 2 bases; junction bases not matched to a gene: 6. CDR3 residues: CASSLSPGTSGGAYEQYF. In DNA, the CDR3 is TGTGCCAGCAGCTTGTCCCCCGGGACTAGCGGGGGGGCCTACGAGCAGTACTTC.

The chain joins TRBV6-6 to TRBJ1-2; 8 bases are a match to TRBD1. V lost 6 bases, J lost 5 bases, and 8 bases stayed unmatched. The CDR3 is 14 amino acids. CDR1 and CDR2 (germline): MNHNY, SVGAGI (reference sequence). The CDR3 bases are TGTGCCAGCAGGTCTCCAGGGGGCGGGTATGGCTACACCTTC. Residues: CASRSPGGGYGYTF.

The chain combines TRBV6-5 with TRBJ1-4; weak D call: TRBD1 (5 bases). CDR3 length: 15 residues. Germline V lookup: CDR1 MNHEY, CDR2 SVGAGI. The V gene lost 6 bases and the J gene lost 0 bases, with 11 bases spanning the gap. The CDR3 loop is CASRRSGSTNEKLFF. As DNA, the CDR3 is TGTGCCAGCAGGAGATCAGGGTCAACTAATGAAAAACTGTTTTTT.

This chain uses TRBV30 with TRBJ2-7, with a tentative D call TRBD1 (6 bases). This CDR3 region has 13 residues. The germline V gene has CDR1 GTSNPN and CDR2 SVGIG (reference sequence). Trimming took 5 bases from V and 2 from J, leaving 13 bases between them. The CDR3 DNA reads TGTGCCTGGGGACAGAATCTAGCCTACGAGCAGTACTTC. This codes for CAWGQNLAYEQYF.

Notes on this clone: Other nucleotide sequences in the sample specify the same CDR3. This chain uses TRBV21-1 with TRBJ1-2. TRBV21-1 is assigned pseudogene status. CDR3 length equals 17 residues. CDR3 DNA: TGTGCCAGCAGTAAAAGGTTTGGGGGGGCGCCTAACTACGGCTACACCTTC. The encoded protein is CASSKRFGGAPNYGYTF.

This sequence joins TRBV6-1 and TRBJ2-4; D may be TRBD1 (5 bases). The V gene lost 2 bases and the J gene lost 9 bases, with 17 bases spanning the gap. The CDR3 has 15 amino acids. Germline V lookup: CDR1 MNHNS, CDR2 SASEGT. DNA of the CDR3: TGTGCCAGCAGTGAAACAGTAGGGGTAAGGGCCATTCAGTACTTC. This sequence encodes CASSETVGVRAIQYF.

The V and J genes are TRBV27 and TRBJ1-5, with D hard to call. Germline lookup yields CDR1 MNHEY and CDR2 SMNVEV (reference sequence). The CDR3 is made up of 14 amino acids. With 5 bases removed from V and 4 bases from J, the gap between germline ends came to 12 bases. The CDR3 loop is CASSVAGGNQPQHF. CDR3 coding DNA: TGTGCCAGCAGTGTGGCAGGTGGGAATCAGCCCCAGCATTTT.

The chain couples TRBV19 to TRBJ2-3, with 8 bases lining up with TRBD1. CDR1 and CDR2 (germline): LNHDA, SQIVND (reference sequence). Trimming at V came to 5 bases and at J to 3 bases, leaving 4 bases not matched to a gene. This CDR3 has 14 residues. DNA for the CDR3: TGTGCCAGTAGTTGGGACAGGACGACAGATACGCAGTATTTT. It yields the protein CASSWDRTTDTQYF.

As concerns this clone: This sample also contains other DNA sequences that code for the same CDR3. The CDR3 here is CAISAASGGPDTQYF. CDR3 nucleotide sequence: TGTGCCATCAGTGCCGCTAGCGGGGGGCCAGATACGCAGTATTTT. The chain links TRBV10-3 to TRBJ2-3; 11 bases are shared with TRBD2. The CDR3 loop spans 15 amino acids. The ends lost 4 bases at V and 4 bases at J; junction bases unmatched: 4. Germline-derived CDR1 and CDR2 are ENHRY and SYGVKD.

The chain links TRBV7-2 to TRBJ1-2, with D possibly TRBD1 on 6 matching bases. Trimming shortened V by 3 bases and J by 1 base, and 18 bases separated the two germline ends. Germline CDR1 is SGHTA and CDR2 is FQGNSA. CDR3 length: 17 amino acids. The CDR3 bases are TGTGCCAGCAGCTTCAGACAGGTTTCTCTTCTTAACTATGGCTACACCTTC. It codes for CASSFRQVSLLNYGYTF.

The rearrangement uses TRBV4-1 and TRBJ1-2; D unresolved. This CDR3 is built from 12 residues. The V gene lost 0 bases and the J gene lost 4 bases, with 3 bases spanning the gap. The germline CDR1 and CDR2 sequences are MGHRA and YSYEKL. CDR3 sequence: CASSQERYGYTF. DNA of the CDR3: TGCGCCAGCAGCCAAGAGCGCTATGGCTACACCTTC.

This chain links TRBV1 with TRBJ2-1; the DNA was not used to check the table's D call, TRBD2. TRBV1 is listed as a pseudogene. This CDR3 contains 14 residues. CDR3 region: CTSSQPRGGPEQFF. In DNA, the CDR3 is TGCACCAGCAGCCAACCCCGGGGGGGCCCCGAGCAGTTCTTC.

V is TRBV18 and J is TRBJ2-1; possible D gene TRBD1, 7 bases. The V gene lost 1 base and the J gene lost 4 bases, with 17 bases spanning the gap. The CDR3 has 17 amino acids. Germline V gene lookup returns CDR1 KGHSH and CDR2 LQKENI. CDR3 loop: CASSPRPLRGAYNEQFF. The CDR3 DNA is TGTGCCAGCTCACCACGGCCACTCAGGGGGGCGTACAATGAGCAGTTCTTC.

The chain links TRBV18 to TRBJ1-3; D is ambiguous. The V end was cut by 2 bases, the J end by 8 bases, with 10 bases between. CDR3 size: 13 residues. Germline V gene data show CDR1 as KGHSH and CDR2 as LQKENI. This CDR3 reads CASSPSLGDTIYF. CDR3 DNA sequence: TGTGCCAGCTCACCATCTCTGGGCGACACCATATATTTT.

This chain uses TRBV7-2 with TRBJ2-7, with D hard to call. The V gene lost 5 bases and the J gene lost 3 bases, with 11 bases spanning the gap. Looked up from germline, CDR1 is SGHTA and CDR2 is FQGNSA. The CDR3 extends over 13 amino acids. CDR3 amino acids: CASSPRYFYEQYF. The CDR3 DNA is TGTGCCAGCAGCCCCCGATACTTCTACGAGCAGTACTTC.

This clone was detected once. The V and J genes are TRBV28 and TRBJ2-3, with 11 bases identical to TRBD1. CDR1 and CDR2 from the germline V gene are MDHEN and SYDVKM. This CDR3 is 15 amino acids long. V lost 4 bases to trimming and J lost 7 bases; unmatched junction nucleotides: 7. CDR3 in amino acids: CASSSPGTGGNTQYF. In nucleotides, the CDR3 is TGTGCCAGCAGTTCCCCCGGGACAGGGGGAAATACGCAGTATTTT.

The chain links TRBV19 to TRBJ1-5; 7 bases are shared with TRBD1. From germline, CDR1 is LNHDA and CDR2 SQIVND (reference sequence). The J segment lost 6 bases and the V segment lost 1 base, leaving 6 bases of the junction unmatched. CDR3 size: 15 residues. The CDR3 sequence: CASSIGNRGAQPQHF. As DNA, the CDR3 is TGTGCCAGTAGTATAGGGAACAGGGGAGCTCAGCCCCAGCATTTT.

The rearrangement joins TRBV6-6 to TRBJ1-2, with 7 nucleotides matching TRBD1. The V segment lost 0 bases and the J segment 0 bases; nucleotides outside the gene matches: 4. Germline V lookup: CDR1 MNHNY, CDR2 SVGAGI (reference sequence). The CDR3 consists of 16 residues. CDR3 in DNA: TGTGCCAGCAGTTACTCCGACAGGGCAACTAACTATGGCTACACCTTC. Translated: CASSYSDRATNYGYTF.

This chain connects TRBV5-6 to TRBJ2-7, with D maybe TRBD2 (6 bases). The CDR3 runs 14 residues. CDR1 and CDR2 (germline): SGHDT, YYEEEE. V was shortened by 4 bases and J by 0 bases, with 11 bases between the two germline ends. CDR3 sequence: CASSGTGLSYEQYF. CDR3 nucleotide sequence: TGTGCCAGCAGCGGAACGGGACTCTCCTACGAGCAGTACTTC.

This clone was seen more than once but under ten times. In nucleotides, the CDR3 is TGTGCCAGCAGTTTATCGGGTAGCGGGGCCACTCACTCGGATACGCAGTATTTT. As protein: CASSLSGSGATHSDTQYF. The chain is built from TRBV27 and TRBJ2-3, with TRBD2 matching over 8 bases. The junction had 14 bases not matched to a gene; V was cut back by 0 bases and J by 6 bases. Germline V gene lookup returns CDR1 MNHEY and CDR2 SMNVEV (reference sequence). This CDR3 spans 18 amino acids.

This clone was seen a few times. CDR3 region: CASSPSTYLGGDYGYTF. The CDR3 DNA follows: TGTGCCAGCAGCCCATCAACTTACCTGGGAGGAGATTATGGCTACACCTTC. V gene TRBV7-2 combines with J gene TRBJ1-2; D not resolved. The CDR3 is made up of 17 amino acids. Between the trimmed V and J ends, which lost 5 bases and 5 bases, there was a span of 24 bases. In germline, CDR1 is SGHTA, CDR2 FQGNSA. Using reference TRBV7-2 and TRBJ1-2 for the parts outside the CDR3, the full variable domain is GAGVSQSPSNKVTEKGKDVELRCDPISGHTALYWYRQSLGQGLEFLIYFQGNSAPDKSGLPSDRFSAERTGGSVSTLTIQRTQQEDSAVYLCASSPSTYLGGDYGYTFGSGTRLTVV.